Listed below are T cell receptor beta chains from one sample, sequenced in a study of shared clonotypes between healthy human individuals. The data were produced by immunoSEQ multiplex PCR, yet TCRdb's version contains in-frame clones alone and is incomplete. The repertoire holds under 1,900,000 clones, with roughly 98.5% as singletons. Sequencing was done on a sample of naive CD4+ T cells sorted from blood. The source is a man between 25 and 39 years old in good health. Both conserved end residues are part of each CDR3. Fields, in order: V gene, J gene, clone size, D gene, CDR3 protein, CDR3 DNA. D genes are given only for firm matches. Clone sizes are given selectively: once, few, many, or a class where the clone is expanded.

v_call: TRBV27
j_call: TRBJ1-2
clone_size: .
d_call: TRBD1
cdr3_aa: CASRAPGGNYGYTF
cdr3_nt: TGTGCCAGCAGAGCTCCAGGGGGCAACTATGGCTACACCTTC

v_call: TRBV27
j_call: TRBJ1-2
clone_size: .
d_call: .
cdr3_aa: CASSPAGANYGYTF
cdr3_nt: TGTGCCAGCAGTCCGGCAGGTGCTAACTATGGCTACACCTTC

v_call: TRBV5-1
j_call: TRBJ2-2
clone_size: .
d_call: TRBD2
cdr3_aa: CASSPTSGISGELFF
cdr3_nt: TGCGCCAGCAGCCCGACTAGCGGGATCTCCGGGGAGCTGTTTTTT

v_call: TRBV5-4
j_call: TRBJ1-3
clone_size: .
d_call: .
cdr3_aa: CASSLVPRQDSGNTIYF
cdr3_nt: TGTGCCAGCAGCTTGGTACCCAGACAGGACTCTGGAAACACCATATATTTT

v_call: TRBV30
j_call: TRBJ2-1
clone_size: .
d_call: TRBD2
cdr3_aa: CAWSRGLAGVFEQFF
cdr3_nt: TGTGCCTGGAGTCGTGGACTAGCGGGAGTCTTTGAGCAGTTCTTC

v_call: TRBV5-1
j_call: TRBJ2-2
clone_size: .
d_call: .
cdr3_aa: CASSLGRGNTGELFF
cdr3_nt: TGCGCCAGCAGCTTGGGAAGGGGGAACACCGGGGAGCTGTTTTTT

v_call: TRBV14
j_call: TRBJ1-2
clone_size: .
d_call: .
cdr3_aa: CASRAGNNYGYTF
cdr3_nt: TGTGCCAGCAGGGCTGGAAATAACTATGGCTACACCTTC

v_call: TRBV2
j_call: TRBJ2-5
clone_size: .
d_call: .
cdr3_aa: CASSEGPAKETQYF
cdr3_nt: TGTGCCAGCAGTGAGGGGCCGGCAAAAGAGACCCAGTACTTC

v_call: TRBV10-1
j_call: TRBJ2-5
clone_size: .
d_call: .
cdr3_aa: CASSEDQGVGETQYF
cdr3_nt: TGCGCCAGCAGTGAGGACCAGGGCGTCGGTGAGACCCAGTACTTC

v_call: TRBV7-7
j_call: TRBJ2-5
clone_size: .
d_call: .
cdr3_aa: CASSLMGGAKETQYF
cdr3_nt: TGTGCTAGCAGCTTAATGGGGGGGGCCAAAGAGACCCAGTACTTC

v_call: TRBV11-2
j_call: TRBJ2-7
clone_size: .
d_call: TRBD2
cdr3_aa: CASSLESGRSYEQYF
cdr3_nt: TGTGCCAGCAGCTTAGAGAGCGGGAGATCGTACGAGCAGTACTTC

v_call: TRBV10-2
j_call: TRBJ1-5
clone_size: .
d_call: TRBD1
cdr3_aa: CASSELTGRTQHF
cdr3_nt: TGCGCCAGCAGTGAGTTGACAGGGAGGACCCAGCATTTT

v_call: TRBV7-9
j_call: TRBJ1-2
clone_size: once
d_call: TRBD1
cdr3_aa: CASSLGGQVPNYGYTF
cdr3_nt: TGTGCCAGCAGCCTAGGCGGACAGGTACCTAACTATGGCTACACCTTC

v_call: TRBV29-1
j_call: TRBJ2-3
clone_size: .
d_call: .
cdr3_aa: CSVRPTDTQYF
cdr3_nt: TGCAGCGTTCGCCCCACAGATACGCAGTATTTT

v_call: TRBV7-9
j_call: TRBJ1-2
clone_size: .
d_call: .
cdr3_aa: CASSLRASDGGGSYTF
cdr3_nt: TGTGCCAGCAGCTTACGGGCCAGTGACGGAGGAGGCAGCTACACCTTC

v_call: TRBV11-2
j_call: TRBJ2-3
clone_size: .
d_call: .
cdr3_aa: CASSLTWARGTTDTQYF
cdr3_nt: TGTGCCAGCAGCTTAACTTGGGCCCGGGGAACCACAGATACGCAGTATTTT

v_call: TRBV5-1
j_call: TRBJ2-3
clone_size: .
d_call: .
cdr3_aa: CASSPREETGTQYF
cdr3_nt: TGCGCCAGCAGCCCTCGGGAGGAGACAGGGACGCAGTATTTT

v_call: TRBV9
j_call: TRBJ1-2
clone_size: .
d_call: .
cdr3_aa: CASSVELSGTYGYTF
cdr3_nt: TGTGCCAGCAGCGTAGAGTTATCGGGGACCTATGGCTACACCTTC

v_call: TRBV7-3
j_call: TRBJ2-1
clone_size: .
d_call: .
cdr3_aa: CASSLAYRDYNEQFF
cdr3_nt: TGTGCCAGCAGTTTAGCCTACAGGGACTACAATGAGCAGTTCTTC

v_call: TRBV4-1
j_call: TRBJ2-1
clone_size: .
d_call: .
cdr3_aa: CASSQEVRYNEQFF
cdr3_nt: TGCGCCAGCAGCCAAGAGGTTCGGTACAATGAGCAGTTCTTC

v_call: TRBV11-2
j_call: TRBJ2-7
clone_size: .
d_call: .
cdr3_aa: CASSSVIQGSYEQYF
cdr3_nt: TGTGCCAGCAGCTCGGTGATACAGGGTTCCTACGAGCAGTACTTC

v_call: TRBV30
j_call: TRBJ1-5
clone_size: .
d_call: .
cdr3_aa: CAWSSSSPSNQPQHF
cdr3_nt: TGTGCCTGGAGTTCCTCAAGTCCTAGCAATCAGCCCCAGCATTTT

v_call: TRBV15
j_call: TRBJ2-1
clone_size: .
d_call: TRBD2
cdr3_aa: CATSRGGSYNEQFF
cdr3_nt: TGTGCCACCAGCCGCGGGGGCTCCTACAATGAGCAGTTCTTC

v_call: TRBV5-6
j_call: TRBJ2-3
clone_size: .
d_call: TRBD2
cdr3_aa: CASSIGLAGTDTQYF
cdr3_nt: TGTGCCAGCAGCATCGGACTAGCGGGTACAGATACGCAGTATTTT

v_call: TRBV11-3
j_call: TRBJ2-1
clone_size: .
d_call: .
cdr3_aa: CASSSPGAYNEQFF
cdr3_nt: TGTGCCAGCAGCTCCCCGGGAGCCTACAATGAGCAGTTCTTC

v_call: TRBV6-1
j_call: TRBJ2-7
clone_size: .
d_call: TRBD1
cdr3_aa: CASSEAQTGEDEQYF
cdr3_nt: TGTGCCAGCAGTGAAGCGCAGACAGGGGAGGACGAGCAGTACTTC

v_call: TRBV5-1
j_call: TRBJ2-7
clone_size: .
d_call: TRBD2
cdr3_aa: CASSLWTSGIPTYEQYF
cdr3_nt: TGCGCCAGCAGCTTATGGACTAGCGGGATCCCGACCTACGAGCAGTACTTC

v_call: TRBV7-9
j_call: TRBJ2-5
clone_size: .
d_call: TRBD2
cdr3_aa: CASSSAAGALGETQYF
cdr3_nt: TGTGCCAGCAGCTCAGCAGCGGGAGCCCTAGGGGAGACCCAGTACTTC

v_call: TRBV5-4
j_call: TRBJ1-2
clone_size: .
d_call: TRBD1
cdr3_aa: CASSSGDRAYGYTF
cdr3_nt: TGTGCCAGCAGCTCCGGGGACAGGGCGTATGGCTACACCTTC

v_call: TRBV5-1
j_call: TRBJ2-7
clone_size: .
d_call: TRBD1
cdr3_aa: CASRQGAYEQYF
cdr3_nt: TGCGCCAGCAGACAGGGGGCCTACGAGCAGTACTTC

v_call: TRBV7-3
j_call: TRBJ2-1
clone_size: .
d_call: TRBD2
cdr3_aa: CASSFWGTTNNEQFF
cdr3_nt: TGTGCCAGCAGCTTTTGGGGGACTACCAACAATGAGCAGTTCTTC

v_call: TRBV7-2
j_call: TRBJ2-3
clone_size: .
d_call: TRBD2
cdr3_aa: CASSAGPRTSGSVDTQYF
cdr3_nt: TGTGCCAGCAGCGCCGGCCCCCGGACTAGCGGGAGTGTGGATACGCAGTATTTT

v_call: TRBV6-1
j_call: TRBJ2-1
clone_size: .
d_call: TRBD1
cdr3_aa: CASSGRRGLHEQFF
cdr3_nt: TGTGCCAGCAGTGGACGTAGGGGGCTTCATGAGCAGTTCTTC

v_call: TRBV7-6
j_call: TRBJ2-2
clone_size: .
d_call: TRBD1
cdr3_aa: CASSLGHRAGTGGAGELFF
cdr3_nt: TGTGCCAGCAGCTTAGGACACCGGGCCGGGACAGGGGGTGCCGGGGAGCTGTTTTTT

v_call: TRBV7-6
j_call: TRBJ2-3
clone_size: .
d_call: .
cdr3_aa: CASSLRTSSTDTQYF
cdr3_nt: TGTGCCAGCAGCTTAAGGACTTCAAGCACAGATACGCAGTATTTT

v_call: TRBV29-1
j_call: TRBJ1-2
clone_size: .
d_call: .
cdr3_aa: CSVWKGNYGYTF
cdr3_nt: TGCAGCGTCTGGAAGGGTAACTACGGCTACACCTTC

v_call: TRBV18
j_call: TRBJ1-2
clone_size: .
d_call: .
cdr3_aa: CASSPGAGDGYTF
cdr3_nt: TGTGCCAGCTCACCGGGGGCAGGGGATGGCTACACCTTC

v_call: TRBV9
j_call: TRBJ2-3
clone_size: .
d_call: .
cdr3_aa: CASSKSTDTQYF
cdr3_nt: TGTGCCAGCAGCAAGAGCACAGATACGCAGTATTTT

v_call: TRBV5-1
j_call: TRBJ1-3
clone_size: once
d_call: TRBD1
cdr3_aa: CASSLQGGNTIYF
cdr3_nt: TGCGCCAGCAGCTTGCAGGGGGGGAACACCATATATTTT

v_call: TRBV28
j_call: TRBJ2-7
clone_size: .
d_call: .
cdr3_aa: CASHGRIYEQYF
cdr3_nt: TGTGCCAGCCACGGGCGCATATACGAGCAGTACTTC

v_call: TRBV19
j_call: TRBJ2-2
clone_size: .
d_call: .
cdr3_aa: CASSSSNTGELFF
cdr3_nt: TGTGCCAGTAGTTCTTCGAACACCGGGGAGCTGTTTTTT

v_call: TRBV5-1
j_call: TRBJ1-1
clone_size: .
d_call: TRBD1
cdr3_aa: CASSFRGQGEGTEAFF
cdr3_nt: TGCGCCAGCAGCTTTAGGGGACAGGGTGAGGGCACTGAAGCTTTCTTT

v_call: TRBV7-2
j_call: TRBJ1-4
clone_size: .
d_call: .
cdr3_aa: CASSPATGPGEKLFF
cdr3_nt: TGTGCCAGCAGCCCCGCGACGGGGCCGGGGGAAAAACTGTTTTTT

v_call: TRBV18
j_call: TRBJ1-5
clone_size: .
d_call: .
cdr3_aa: CASSLNGGDSRSQHF
cdr3_nt: TGTGCCAGCTCCCTAAACGGCGGGGATTCAAGGTCCCAGCATTTT

v_call: TRBV4-1
j_call: TRBJ1-1
clone_size: .
d_call: .
cdr3_aa: CASSLWPKTVLNTEAFF
cdr3_nt: TGCGCCAGCAGCCTCTGGCCGAAGACGGTACTGAACACTGAAGCTTTCTTT

v_call: TRBV4-3
j_call: TRBJ1-4
clone_size: .
d_call: .
cdr3_aa: CASSQDPGTVDEKLFF
cdr3_nt: TGCGCCAGCAGCCAAGATCCTGGGACGGTAGATGAAAAACTGTTTTTT

v_call: TRBV29-1
j_call: TRBJ2-3
clone_size: .
d_call: TRBD1
cdr3_aa: CSVWIWRGTGITDTQYF
cdr3_nt: TGCAGCGTTTGGATCTGGCGGGGGACAGGGATTACAGATACGCAGTATTTT

v_call: TRBV4-2
j_call: TRBJ2-1
clone_size: .
d_call: TRBD2
cdr3_aa: CASSPSGIDSYNEQFF
cdr3_nt: TGTGCCAGCAGCCCTAGCGGGATTGACTCCTACAATGAGCAGTTCTTC

v_call: TRBV2
j_call: TRBJ2-2
clone_size: .
d_call: TRBD2
cdr3_aa: CASSRTGLVSGELFF
cdr3_nt: TGTGCCAGCAGTCGGACGGGACTAGTATCCGGGGAGCTGTTTTTT